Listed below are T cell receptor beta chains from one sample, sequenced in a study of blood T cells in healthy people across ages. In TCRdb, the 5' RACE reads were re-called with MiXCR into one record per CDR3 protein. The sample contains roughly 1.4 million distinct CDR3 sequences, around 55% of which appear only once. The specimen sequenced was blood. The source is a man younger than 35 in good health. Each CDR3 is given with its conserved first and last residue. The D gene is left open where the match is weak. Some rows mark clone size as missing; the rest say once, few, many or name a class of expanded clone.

CDR3: CASSQDHRQETQYF; DNA: TGTGCCAGCAGCCAAGATCATCGCCAAGAGACCCAGTACTTC; D: NA; V: TRBV3-1; size: NA; J: TRBJ2-5
CDR3: CASSLIPGNEQFF; DNA: TGTGCCAGCAGCTTAATCCCAGGGAATGAGCAGTTCTTC; D: NA; V: TRBV7-2; size: NA; J: TRBJ2-1
CDR3: CSATAGTNYEQYF; DNA: TGCAGTGCCACGGCCGGGACGAACTACGAGCAGTACTTC; D: NA; V: TRBV20-1; size: few; J: TRBJ2-7
CDR3: CASSLGANNYGYTF; DNA: TGTGCCAGCAGTTTGGGAGCCAATAACTATGGCTACACCTTC; D: NA; V: TRBV27; size: few; J: TRBJ1-2
CDR3: CSADGGTAYEQYF; DNA: TGCAGTGCCGATGGAGGGACAGCCTACGAGCAGTACTTC; D: NA; V: TRBV20-1; size: NA; J: TRBJ2-7
CDR3: CASSQSGWEQFF; DNA: TGCGCCAGCAGCCAAAGCGGGTGGGAGCAGTTCTTC; D: NA; V: TRBV4-1; size: few; J: TRBJ2-1
CDR3: CVTSRDQVGQETQYF; DNA: TGTGTCACCAGCAGAGATCAGGTCGGCCAAGAGACCCAGTACTTC; D: NA; V: TRBV15; size: NA; J: TRBJ2-5
CDR3: CASSLIRGSWEQYF; DNA: TGTGCCAGCAGTTTAATCAGGGGGTCTTGGGAGCAGTACTTC; D: TRBD1; V: TRBV27; size: few; J: TRBJ2-7
CDR3: CASNSPDRRGWGNQPQHF; DNA: TGTGCCAGCAACTCCCCGGACAGGAGAGGTTGGGGCAATCAGCCCCAGCATTTT; D: TRBD1; V: TRBV28; size: NA; J: TRBJ1-5
CDR3: CASSFGSSGSADTQYF; DNA: TGTGCCAGCAGTTTTGGCTCTAGCGGGAGTGCGGATACGCAGTATTTT; D: TRBD2; V: TRBV27; size: NA; J: TRBJ2-3
CDR3: CSARGLTGRRPSNQPQHF; DNA: TGCAGTGCTAGAGGGCTGACAGGGAGAAGGCCTAGCAATCAGCCCCAGCATTTT; D: TRBD1; V: TRBV20-1; size: NA; J: TRBJ1-5
CDR3: CASSVTTGRELFF; DNA: TGTGCCAGCAGCGTAACCACAGGAAGAGAGCTGTTTTTT; D: NA; V: TRBV9; size: NA; J: TRBJ2-2
CDR3: CASSPEVPGGAGTEAFF; DNA: TGTGCCAGCTCACCGGAGGTACCAGGGGGCGCTGGAACTGAAGCTTTCTTT; D: TRBD1; V: TRBV18; size: few; J: TRBJ1-1
CDR3: CAISESPATTYNEQYF; DNA: TGTGCCATCAGTGAGTCTCCAGCTACAACCTACAATGAGCAGTACTTC; D: NA; V: TRBV10-3; size: NA; J: TRBJ2-7
CDR3: CASSFRRRSYEQYF; DNA: TGTGCCAGCAGTTTCCGACGAAGAAGCTACGAGCAGTACTTC; D: NA; V: TRBV6-5; size: NA; J: TRBJ2-7
CDR3: CASGSTGEAQETQYF; DNA: TGTGCCAGCGGATCGACTGGCGAGGCCCAAGAGACCCAGTACTTC; D: NA; V: TRBV25-1; size: once; J: TRBJ2-5
CDR3: CASSQVHGINYGYTF; DNA: TGCGCCAGCAGCCAAGTTCACGGAATTAACTATGGCTACACCTTC; D: NA; V: TRBV4-1; size: NA; J: TRBJ1-2
CDR3: CSVRTLRDEQYF; DNA: TGCAGTGTTCGGACGCTTAGGGACGAGCAGTACTTC; D: NA; V: TRBV20-1; size: NA; J: TRBJ2-7
CDR3: CASSVERTYEQYF; DNA: TGTGCCAGCAGTGTGGAAAGAACCTACGAGCAGTACTTC; D: NA; V: TRBV12-3/TRBV12-4; size: NA; J: TRBJ2-7
CDR3: CASSSRDSSYVQYF; DNA: TGCGCCAGCAGCAGCCGGGACTCCTCCTACGTGCAGTACTTC; D: NA; V: TRBV5-1; size: NA; J: TRBJ2-7
CDR3: CASSEATGVIYEQFF; DNA: TGTGCCAGCAGTGAAGCGACAGGGGTGATTTATGAGCAGTTCTTC; D: TRBD1; V: TRBV2; size: NA; J: TRBJ2-1
CDR3: CAISATSNEQFF; DNA: TGTGCCATCAGCGCGACTAGCAATGAGCAGTTCTTC; D: NA; V: TRBV10-3; size: NA; J: TRBJ2-1
CDR3: CAGSEGGHHTDTQYF; DNA: TGCGCCGGCAGTGAAGGGGGGCACCACACAGATACGCAGTATTTT; D: NA; V: TRBV10-1; size: NA; J: TRBJ2-3
CDR3: CASSLLGVNTEAFF; DNA: TGTGCCAGCAGCCTCTTAGGGGTGAACACTGAAGCTTTCTTT; D: NA; V: TRBV3-1; size: NA; J: TRBJ1-1